This T cell receptor beta chain was recorded in a study of response to subunit inactivated influenza vaccine. Study conclusions and caveats: The authors offered the suggestion that each seasonal influenza vaccination recruits few new T cells.

In regard to this clonotype: Its antigen is currently unknown.

From germline, CDR1 is SGDLS and CDR2 YYNGEE. CDR3 length: 14 residues. V lost 4 bases to trimming and J lost 5 bases, with 12 bases between them. From the RT-PCR reads, TCRdb called clonotypes with MiXCR, one entry per CDR3 protein. This sample carries about 650,000 distinct CDR3 sequences, around 15% of them seen once, and the ten largest clones take around 7.6%. The sample consisted of PBMCs from blood, taken around 14 days before vaccination. The receptor was derived from a man in his fifties or sixties who received an inactivated influenza vaccine. The V gene is TRBV9, the J gene TRBJ1-4; D is ambiguous. The CDR3 DNA reads as TGTGCCAGCAGCCCCGGCGACCAAAATGAAAAACTGTTTTTT. The encoded protein is CASSPGDQNEKLFF. Combining the CDR3 with reference TRBV9 and TRBJ1-4 gives the whole variable domain DSGVTQTPKHLITATGQRVTLRCSPRSGDLSVYWYQQSLDQGLQFLIQYYNGEERAKGNILERFSAQQFPDLHSELNLSSLELGDSALYFCASSPGDQNEKLFFGSGTQLSVL.